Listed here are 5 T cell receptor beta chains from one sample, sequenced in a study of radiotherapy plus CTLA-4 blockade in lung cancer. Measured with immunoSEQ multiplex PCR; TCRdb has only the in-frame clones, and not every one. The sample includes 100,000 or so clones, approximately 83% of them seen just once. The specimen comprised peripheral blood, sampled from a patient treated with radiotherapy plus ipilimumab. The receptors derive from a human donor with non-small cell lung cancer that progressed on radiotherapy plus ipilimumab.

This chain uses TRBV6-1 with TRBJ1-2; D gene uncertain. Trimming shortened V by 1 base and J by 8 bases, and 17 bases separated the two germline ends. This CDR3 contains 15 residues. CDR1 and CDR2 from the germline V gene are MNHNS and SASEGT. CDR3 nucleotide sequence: TGTGCCAGCAGTGAAGTTATACGGACCCCGGGAGGCTACACCTTC. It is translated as CASSEVIRTPGGYTF.

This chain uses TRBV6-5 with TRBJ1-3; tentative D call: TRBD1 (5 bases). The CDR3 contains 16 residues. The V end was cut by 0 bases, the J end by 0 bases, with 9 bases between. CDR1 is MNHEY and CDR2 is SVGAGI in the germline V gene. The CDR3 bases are TGTGCCAGCAGTTACTCCCGCGGACACTCTGGAAACACCATATATTTT. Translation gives CASSYSRGHSGNTIYF.

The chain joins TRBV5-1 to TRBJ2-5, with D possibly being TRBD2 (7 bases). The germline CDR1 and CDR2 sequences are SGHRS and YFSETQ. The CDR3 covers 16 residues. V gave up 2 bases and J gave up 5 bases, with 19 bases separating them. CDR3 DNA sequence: TGCGCCAGCAGCTTCCAAAAGGTGGGAGGGGGTGAGACCCAGTACTTC. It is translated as CASSFQKVGGGETQYF.

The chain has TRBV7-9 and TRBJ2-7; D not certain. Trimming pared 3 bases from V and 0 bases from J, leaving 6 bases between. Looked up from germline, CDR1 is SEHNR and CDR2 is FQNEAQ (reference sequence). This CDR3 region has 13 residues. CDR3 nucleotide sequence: TGTGCCAGCAGCTTTGCCCACTCCTACGAGCAGTACTTC. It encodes CASSFAHSYEQYF.

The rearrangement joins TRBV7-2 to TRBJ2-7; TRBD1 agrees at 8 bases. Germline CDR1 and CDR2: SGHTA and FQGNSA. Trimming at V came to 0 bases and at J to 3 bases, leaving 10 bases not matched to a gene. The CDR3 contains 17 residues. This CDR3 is CASSLAIRDRTFYEQYF. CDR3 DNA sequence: TGTGCCAGCAGCTTAGCGATTCGGGACAGGACATTCTACGAGCAGTACTTC.